These 10 T cell receptor beta chains were sequenced from one sample in a study of cytomegalovirus exposure and HLA in healthy donors (dated by TCRdb to 2015 to 2018). Library preparation employed the immunoSEQ multiplex PCR assay. TCRdb took over this immuneACCESS table, retaining in-frame rearrangements with V and J assigned. Such tables are incomplete; in checked studies, under half of the missing clones stem from an unresolved V gene, and the remainder is unexplained. Present in this sample are under 75,000 clones, about 82% of which were seen just once. Of the sample, 3% falls within the top ten clones. Sequencing input: PBMCs. Every receptor here comes from a young man in good health and CMV-seronegative.

The gene calls are TRBV2 and TRBJ2-7; 11 bases fit TRBD2. The CDR3 runs to 18 residues. J lost 3 bases, V lost 5 bases, and 15 bases had no gene match. Germline CDR1 and CDR2: SNHLY and FYNNEI. The CDR3 here is CASSFSPITSGSNYEQYV. CDR3 sequence (DNA): TGTGCCAGCAGTTTTTCCCCTATTACTAGCGGGAGTAACTACGAGCAGTACGTC.

This clone was seen only a few times. The rearrangement links TRBV27 to TRBJ1-1; D ambiguous. V was clipped by 2 bases and J by 5 bases, with 9 bases between them. The CDR3 contains 13 residues. CDR1 is MNHEY, CDR2 SMNVEV, per germline (reference sequence). CDR3 protein: CASSLGHKTEAFF. DNA for the CDR3: TGTGCCAGCAGTTTAGGGCACAAAACTGAAGCTTTCTTT.

This rearrangement joins TRBV11-3 to TRBJ2-6, with 11 bases identical to TRBD2. This CDR3 comprises 18 residues. V lost 6 bases to trimming and J lost 0 bases; unmatched junction nucleotides: 7. Per germline, CDR1 SGHNT and CDR2 YENEEA. As DNA, the CDR3 is TGTGCCAGCAGGCCCGGACTAGCGGGCCTCTCTGGGGCCAACGTCCTGACTTTC. Translation gives CASRPGLAGLSGANVLTF.

V is TRBV5-4 and J is TRBJ1-4, with 10 bases fitting TRBD1. The germline CDR1 and CDR2 sequences are SGHNT and YYREEE (reference sequence). The CDR3 has 14 amino acids. V was pared by 0 bases and J by 8 bases, with 1 base of the junction left unmatched. In nucleotides, the CDR3 is TGTGCCAGCAGCTTGGGACAGGGGGCCGAAAAACTGTTTTTT. Protein: CASSLGQGAEKLFF. Full variable domain (remainder filled in from reference TRBV5-4 and TRBJ1-4): ETGVTQSPTHLIKTRGQQVTLRCSSQSGHNTVSWYQQALGQGPQFIFQYYREEENGRGNFPPRFSGLQFPNYSSELNVNALELDDSALYLCASSLGQGAEKLFFGSGTQLSVL.

The V gene is TRBV5-4, the J gene TRBJ2-1, with D tentatively TRBD2 (6 bases). Germline CDR1 reads SGHNT; CDR2 reads YYREEE (reference sequence). With 0 bases removed from V and 5 bases from J, the gap between germline ends came to 15 bases. The CDR3 length is 16 residues. The CDR3 nucleotides are TGTGCCAGCAGCTTGGAAGTCCGCGGGGCGGACAATGAGCAGTTCTTC. Protein sequence: CASSLEVRGADNEQFF.

There are a few counts of this clone. The chain has TRBV27 and TRBJ1-1; 7 bases align to TRBD1. The CDR3 runs 14 residues. With V trimmed by 5 bases and J by 4 bases, 7 bases remained unmatched. Germline CDR1 MNHEY, CDR2 SMNVEV (reference sequence). The CDR3 DNA reads as TGTGCCAGCAGTACAGGGGTAACGGGCACTGAAGCTTTCTTT. Translating gives CASSTGVTGTEAFF.

The chain uses TRBV9 and TRBJ1-2; D is unresolved. Per the germline V gene, CDR1 is SGDLS and CDR2 is YYNGEE. V lost 2 bases and J 2 bases, leaving 13 bases between the germline ends. This CDR3 spans 15 amino acids. The CDR3 is CASSVDLESNYGYTF. The CDR3 region has the DNA TGTGCCAGCAGCGTCGACCTAGAGAGCAACTATGGCTACACCTTC.

The gene calls are TRBV30 and TRBJ1-5, with D unclear. This CDR3 has 13 residues. CDR1 is GTSNPN and CDR2 is SVGIG in the germline V gene (reference sequence). The germline V and J ends were trimmed by 0 bases and 5 bases, with 8 bases remaining between them. The CDR3 here is CAWSVLVDQPQHF. DNA for the CDR3: TGTGCCTGGAGTGTACTTGTAGATCAGCCCCAGCATTTT.

The sample holds one count of this clone. The junction departs from germline at one end; a sequencing error may be responsible. The V call is TRBV5-4, the J call TRBJ2-3; TRBD1 agrees at 7 bases. Germline-derived CDR1 and CDR2 are SGHNT and YYREEE (reference sequence). The CDR3 consists of 14 residues. CDR3 residues: CASRLDRITDTQYF. CDR3 nucleotides: TGTGCCAGCAGATTGGACAGGATAACAGATACGCAGTATTTT.

The table lists this clone with a few counts. The chain is built from TRBV6-5 and TRBJ1-2; TRBD1 might be the D (5 bases). V lost 4 bases, J lost 4 bases, and 10 bases lay in between. The CDR3 has 13 residues. The V gene's germline CDR1 is MNHEY and CDR2 SVGAGI. CDR3 protein: CASSSTDGYGYTF. CDR3 coding DNA: TGTGCCAGCAGTTCGACAGATGGCTATGGCTACACCTTC.